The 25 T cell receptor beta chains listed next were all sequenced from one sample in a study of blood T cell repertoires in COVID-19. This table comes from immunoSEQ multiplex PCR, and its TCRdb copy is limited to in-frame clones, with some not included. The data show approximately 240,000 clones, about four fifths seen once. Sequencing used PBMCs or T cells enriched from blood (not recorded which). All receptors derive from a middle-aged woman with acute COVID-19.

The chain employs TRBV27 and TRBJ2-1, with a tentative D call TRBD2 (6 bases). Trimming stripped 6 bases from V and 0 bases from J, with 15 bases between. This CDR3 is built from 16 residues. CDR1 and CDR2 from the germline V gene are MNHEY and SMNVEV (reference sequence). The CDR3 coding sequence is TGTGCCAGCAGGGGACTGCTCGGCAGCTCCTACAATGAGCAGTTCTTC. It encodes CASRGLLGSSYNEQFF.

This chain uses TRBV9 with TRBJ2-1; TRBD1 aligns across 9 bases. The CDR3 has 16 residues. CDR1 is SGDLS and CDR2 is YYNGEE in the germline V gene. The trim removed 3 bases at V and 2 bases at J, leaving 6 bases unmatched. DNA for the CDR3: TGTGCCAGCAGCGCCCAGGGACAGGGCCCCTACAATGAGCAGTTCTTC. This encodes CASSAQGQGPYNEQFF.

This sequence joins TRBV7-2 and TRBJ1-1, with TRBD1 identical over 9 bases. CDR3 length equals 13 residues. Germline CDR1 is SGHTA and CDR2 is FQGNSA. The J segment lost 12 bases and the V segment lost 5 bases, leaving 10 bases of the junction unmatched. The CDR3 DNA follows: TGTGCCAGCAGCCTAGGACAGGGGCGGAGGACTTTCTTT. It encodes CASSLGQGRRTFF.

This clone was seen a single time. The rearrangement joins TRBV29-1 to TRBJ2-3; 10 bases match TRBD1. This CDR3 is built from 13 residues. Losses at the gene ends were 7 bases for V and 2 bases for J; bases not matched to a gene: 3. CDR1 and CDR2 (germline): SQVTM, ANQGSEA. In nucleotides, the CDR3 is TGCAGCGCTCGACAGGGGGCCACAGATACGCAGTATTTT. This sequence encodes CSARQGATDTQYF.

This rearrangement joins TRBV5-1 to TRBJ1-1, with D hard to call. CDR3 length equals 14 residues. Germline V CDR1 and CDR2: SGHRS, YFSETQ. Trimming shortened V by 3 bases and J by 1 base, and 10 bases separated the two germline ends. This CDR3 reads CASSSRVANTEAFF. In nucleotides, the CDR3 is TGCGCCAGCAGCTCCCGGGTAGCGAACACTGAAGCTTTCTTT. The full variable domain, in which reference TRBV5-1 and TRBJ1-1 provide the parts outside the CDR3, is KAGVTQTPRYLIKTRGQQVTLSCSPISGHRSVSWYQQTPGQGLQFLFEYFSETQRNKGNFPGRFSGRQFSNSRSEMNVSTLELGDSALYLCASSSRVANTEAFFGQGTRLTVV.

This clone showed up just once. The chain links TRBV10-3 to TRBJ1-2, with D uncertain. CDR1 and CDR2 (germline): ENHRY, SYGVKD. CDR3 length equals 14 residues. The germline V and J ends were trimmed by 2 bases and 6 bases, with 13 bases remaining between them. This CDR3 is CAISEGSEVHGYTF. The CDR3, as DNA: TGTGCCATCAGTGAGGGTTCAGAGGTCCATGGCTACACCTTC.

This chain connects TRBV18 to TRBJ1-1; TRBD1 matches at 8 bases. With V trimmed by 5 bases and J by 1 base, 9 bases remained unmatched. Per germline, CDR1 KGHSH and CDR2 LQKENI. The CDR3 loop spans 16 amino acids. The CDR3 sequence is CASSTGGQGTNTEAFF. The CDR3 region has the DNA TGTGCCAGCTCAACAGGAGGACAGGGCACGAACACTGAAGCTTTCTTT.

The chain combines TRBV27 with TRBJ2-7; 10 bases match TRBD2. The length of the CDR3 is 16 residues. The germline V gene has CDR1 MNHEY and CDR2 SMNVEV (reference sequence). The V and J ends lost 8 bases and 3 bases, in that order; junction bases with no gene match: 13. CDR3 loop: CASSKSGRGSNYEQYF. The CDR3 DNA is TGTGCCAGCTCAAAAAGCGGGAGGGGCTCCAACTACGAGCAGTACTTC.

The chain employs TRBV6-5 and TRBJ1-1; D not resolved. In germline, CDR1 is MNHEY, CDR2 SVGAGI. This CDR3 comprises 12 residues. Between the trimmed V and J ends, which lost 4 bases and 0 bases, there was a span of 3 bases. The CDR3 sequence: CASSSVNTEAFF. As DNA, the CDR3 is TGTGCCAGCAGTTCAGTGAACACTGAAGCTTTCTTT.

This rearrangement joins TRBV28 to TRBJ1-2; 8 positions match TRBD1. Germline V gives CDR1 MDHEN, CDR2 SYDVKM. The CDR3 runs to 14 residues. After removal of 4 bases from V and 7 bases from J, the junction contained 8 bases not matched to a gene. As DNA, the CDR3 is TGTGCCAGCAGTTCCCGGGGCAGGGGGCCTGGCTACACCTTC. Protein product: CASSSRGRGPGYTF.

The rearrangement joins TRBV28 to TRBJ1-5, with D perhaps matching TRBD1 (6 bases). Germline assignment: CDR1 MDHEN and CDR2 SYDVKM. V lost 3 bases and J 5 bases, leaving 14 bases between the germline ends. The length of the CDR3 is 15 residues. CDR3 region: CASSFSDRPHQPQHF. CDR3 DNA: TGTGCCAGCAGTTTCTCAGACAGGCCCCATCAGCCCCAGCATTTT.

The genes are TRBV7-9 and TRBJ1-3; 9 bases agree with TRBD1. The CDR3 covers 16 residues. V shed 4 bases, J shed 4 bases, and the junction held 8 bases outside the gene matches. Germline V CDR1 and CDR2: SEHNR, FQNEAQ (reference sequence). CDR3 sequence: CASSSINRGRGNTIYF. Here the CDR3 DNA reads TGTGCCAGCAGCTCGATTAACAGGGGGCGCGGAAACACCATATATTTT.

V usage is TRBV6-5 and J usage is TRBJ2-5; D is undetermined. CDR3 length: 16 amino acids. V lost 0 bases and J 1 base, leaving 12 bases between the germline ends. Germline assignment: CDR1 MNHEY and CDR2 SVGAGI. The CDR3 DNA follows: TGTGCCAGCAGTTACTCTTCCCGGAGCCCCCAAGAGACCCAGTACTTC. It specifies CASSYSSRSPQETQYF.

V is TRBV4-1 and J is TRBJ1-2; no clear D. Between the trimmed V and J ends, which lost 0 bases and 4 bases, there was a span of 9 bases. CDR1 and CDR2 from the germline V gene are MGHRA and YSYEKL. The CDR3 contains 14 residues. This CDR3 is CASSQDVRSYGYTF. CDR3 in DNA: TGCGCCAGCAGCCAAGATGTCAGGTCCTATGGCTACACCTTC.

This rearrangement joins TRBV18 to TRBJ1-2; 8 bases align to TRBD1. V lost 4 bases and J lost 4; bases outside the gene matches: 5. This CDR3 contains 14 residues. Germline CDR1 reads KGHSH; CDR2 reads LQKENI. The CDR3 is CASSRPGQVYGYTF. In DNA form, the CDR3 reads TGTGCCAGCTCACGACCGGGACAGGTCTATGGCTACACCTTC.

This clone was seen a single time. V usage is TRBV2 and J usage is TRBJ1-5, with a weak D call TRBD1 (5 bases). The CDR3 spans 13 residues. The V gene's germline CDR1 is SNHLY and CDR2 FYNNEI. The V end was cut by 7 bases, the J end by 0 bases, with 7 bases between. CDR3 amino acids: CASTRDSNQPQHF. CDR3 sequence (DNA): TGTGCCAGCACCAGGGATAGCAATCAGCCCCAGCATTTT.

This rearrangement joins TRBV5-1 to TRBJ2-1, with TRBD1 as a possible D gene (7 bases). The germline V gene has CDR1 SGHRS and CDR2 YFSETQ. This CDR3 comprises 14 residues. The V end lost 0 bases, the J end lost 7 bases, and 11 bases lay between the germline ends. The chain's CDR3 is CASSLEGAGNEQFF. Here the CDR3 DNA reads TGCGCCAGCAGCTTGGAGGGGGCGGGAAATGAGCAGTTCTTC.

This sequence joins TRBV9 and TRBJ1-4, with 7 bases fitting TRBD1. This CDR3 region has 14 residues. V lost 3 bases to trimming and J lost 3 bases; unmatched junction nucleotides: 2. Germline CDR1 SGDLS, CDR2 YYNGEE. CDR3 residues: CASSATGSNEKLFF. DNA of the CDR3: TGTGCCAGCAGCGCGACAGGGTCTAATGAAAAACTGTTTTTT.

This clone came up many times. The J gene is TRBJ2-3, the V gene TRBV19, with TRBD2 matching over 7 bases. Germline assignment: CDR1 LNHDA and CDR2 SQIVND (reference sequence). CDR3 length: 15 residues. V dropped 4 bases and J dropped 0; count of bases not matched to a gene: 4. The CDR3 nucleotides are TGTGCCAGTAGTAGGTCTAGCGGTAGCACAGATACGCAGTATTTT. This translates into CASSRSSGSTDTQYF.

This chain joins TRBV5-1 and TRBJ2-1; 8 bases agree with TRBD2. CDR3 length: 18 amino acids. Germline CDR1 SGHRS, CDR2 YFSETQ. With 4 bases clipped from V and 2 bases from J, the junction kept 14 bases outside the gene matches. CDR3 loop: CASSPGATGAGAYNEQFF. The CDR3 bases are TGCGCCAGCAGCCCGGGTGCCACCGGAGCGGGAGCCTACAATGAGCAGTTCTTC.

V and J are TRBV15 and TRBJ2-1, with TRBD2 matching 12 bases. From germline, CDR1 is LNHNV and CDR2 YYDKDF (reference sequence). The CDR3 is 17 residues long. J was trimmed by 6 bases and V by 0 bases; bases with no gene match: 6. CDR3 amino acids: CATSRDLAGGPGNEQFF. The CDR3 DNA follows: TGTGCCACCAGCAGAGACCTAGCGGGAGGGCCCGGCAATGAGCAGTTCTTC.

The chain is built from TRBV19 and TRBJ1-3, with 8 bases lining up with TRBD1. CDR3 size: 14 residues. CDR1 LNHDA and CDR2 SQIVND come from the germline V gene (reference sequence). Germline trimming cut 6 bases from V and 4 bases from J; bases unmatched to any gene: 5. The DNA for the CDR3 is TGTGCCAGTAGGACAGGGGCTCGCGGAAACACCATATATTTT. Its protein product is CASRTGARGNTIYF. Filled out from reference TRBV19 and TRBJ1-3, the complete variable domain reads DGGITQSPKYLFRKEGQNVTLSCEQNLNHDAMYWYRQDPGQGLRLIYYSQIVNDFQKGDIAEGYSVSREKKESFPLTVTSAQKNPTAFYLCASRTGARGNTIYFGEGSWLTVV.

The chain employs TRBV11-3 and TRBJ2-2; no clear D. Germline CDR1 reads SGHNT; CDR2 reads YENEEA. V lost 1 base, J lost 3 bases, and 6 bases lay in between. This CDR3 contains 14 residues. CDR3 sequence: CASSLAPDTGELFF. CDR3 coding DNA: TGTGCCAGCAGCTTAGCCCCGGACACCGGGGAGCTGTTTTTT.

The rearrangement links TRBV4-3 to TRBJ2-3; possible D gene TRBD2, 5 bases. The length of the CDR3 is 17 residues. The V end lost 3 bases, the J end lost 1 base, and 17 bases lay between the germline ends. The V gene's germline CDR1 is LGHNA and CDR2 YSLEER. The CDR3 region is CASSHLKRPRGTDTQYF. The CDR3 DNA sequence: TGCGCCAGCAGCCATCTAAAGCGGCCGAGGGGCACAGATACGCAGTATTTT.

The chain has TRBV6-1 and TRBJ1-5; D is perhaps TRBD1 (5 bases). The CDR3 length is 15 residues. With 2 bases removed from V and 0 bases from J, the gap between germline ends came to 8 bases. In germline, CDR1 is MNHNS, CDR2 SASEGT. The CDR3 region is CASSEWGGSNQPQHF. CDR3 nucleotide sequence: TGTGCCAGCAGTGAATGGGGCGGTAGCAATCAGCCCCAGCATTTT.